Shown below are 16 T cell receptor beta chains from a single sample sequenced in a study of patients and donors after allogeneic stem cell transplantation. TCRdb recomputed calls from the RT-PCR reads with MiXCR, one row per CDR3 protein. This table holds 85,000 to 90,000 distinct CDR3 sequences, 40% to 60% found once. Sequenced input: blood, either unsorted or a sorted T cell fraction (not recorded which). Receptors originate from a human donor who was either an allogeneic HSCT recipient or a stem cell or donor lymphocyte infusion donor (not recorded which). It is not recorded whose cells these are; they may come from a transplant donor.

V is TRBV9 and J is TRBJ1-5; D is perhaps TRBD1 (5 bases). CDR1 is SGDLS, CDR2 YYNGEE, per germline. The CDR3 extends over 15 amino acids. Trimming shortened V by 0 bases and J by 2 bases, and 9 bases separated the two germline ends. DNA for the CDR3: TGTGCCAGCAGCGTAGATGGCAGGGGCAATCAGCCCCAGCATTTT. Translating gives CASSVDGRGNQPQHF. The full variable domain, its missing parts supplied by reference TRBV9 and TRBJ1-5, is DSGVTQTPKHLITATGQRVTLRCSPRSGDLSVYWYQQSLDQGLQFLIQYYNGEERAKGNILERFSAQQFPDLHSELNLSSLELGDSALYFCASSVDGRGNQPQHFGDGTRLSIL.

The rearrangement links TRBV20-1 to TRBJ1-2; no definite D call. CDR1 and CDR2 (germline): DFQATT, SNEGSKA (reference sequence). The CDR3 consists of 13 residues. V lost 3 bases to trimming and J lost 2 bases, with 10 bases between them. CDR3 sequence: CSASAVVNYGYTF. For the CDR3, the DNA is TGCAGTGCTAGCGCGGTTGTAAACTATGGCTACACCTTC.

The chain recombines TRBV6-2 or TRBV6-3 with TRBJ2-3; TRBD1 is a possible D gene (5 bases). CDR3 length equals 17 residues. V lost 0 bases to trimming and J lost 2 bases, with 15 bases between them. Germline lookup yields CDR1 MNHEY and CDR2 SVGEGT. The DNA of the CDR3 is TGTGCCAGCAGTTACTCAACGAAGACAGTGTTCACAGATACGCAGTATTTT. Its translation is CASSYSTKTVFTDTQYF.

In this sample, this clonotype turned up a few times. The chain links TRBV29-1 to TRBJ2-5; 7 positions agree with TRBD2. There are 18 residues in the CDR3. V gave up 6 bases and J gave up 0 bases; unmatched junction bases: 19. CDR1 SQVTM and CDR2 ANQGSEA come from the germline V gene. For the CDR3, the DNA is TGCAGCGTCGAGGGTTTTAGCGGGCGAACCCTGTACCAAGAGACCCAGTACTTC. Translating it yields CSVEGFSGRTLYQETQYF.

This clonotype was counted between two and nine times. The chain employs TRBV28 and TRBJ1-1; TRBD1 matches 7 bases. CDR1 and CDR2 (germline): MDHEN, SYDVKM. This CDR3 has 14 residues. Trimming took 10 bases from V and 5 from J; bases not matched to a gene: 13. CDR3 DNA sequence: TGTGCCACTACGGATAGGGGGCTTAGGACTGAAGCTTTCTTT. Protein: CATTDRGLRTEAFF.

The rearrangement joins TRBV11-2 to TRBJ1-1, with a tentative D call TRBD1 (5 bases). CDR1 is SGHAT and CDR2 is FQNNGV in the germline V gene. The CDR3 is made up of 17 amino acids. Trimming removed 5 bases from V and 1 base from J, with 20 bases in between. The CDR3 loop reads CASSPTRPARGNTEAFF. The CDR3 nucleotides are TGTGCCAGCAGCCCTACGAGACCCGCGAGGGGGAACACTGAAGCTTTCTTT.

This clonotype came up a few times. V and J are TRBV9 and TRBJ1-5; D call uncertain. CDR3 size: 14 residues. Trimming took 1 base from V and 0 from J, leaving 5 bases between them. Germline CDR1 and CDR2: SGDLS and YYNGEE. DNA of the CDR3: TGTGCCAGCAGCGTAAGGCATAGCAATCAGCCCCAGCATTTT. The encoded protein is CASSVRHSNQPQHF.

This clonotype occurred a few times. This chain joins TRBV12-3 or TRBV12-4 and TRBJ1-2, with a possible D match to TRBD1 (6 bases). This CDR3 has 17 amino acids. Between the trimmed V and J ends, which lost 6 bases and 4 bases, there was a span of 24 bases. CDR3 sequence (DNA): TGTGCCAGCAGCCCACAGGGAACCATCCTCAGGACCTATGGCTACACCTTC. It yields the protein CASSPQGTILRTYGYTF.

This clonotype was counted a few times. The chain carries TRBV4-3 and TRBJ1-6; the D is unclear. Trimming cost V 0 bases and J 5 bases, with 8 bases left between them. From germline, CDR1 is LGHNA and CDR2 YSLEER. The CDR3 totals 15 residues. In DNA, the CDR3 is TGCGCCAGCAGCCAAGAGACGAAGAATAATTCACCCCTCCACTTT. This gives the protein CASSQETKNNSPLHF.

In its sample, this clonotype was seen a few times. The rearrangement joins TRBV28 to TRBJ1-2; no definite D call. Germline CDR1 is MDHEN and CDR2 is SYDVKM. The germline V and J ends were trimmed by 5 bases and 3 bases, with 7 bases remaining between them. The CDR3 runs to 12 residues. DNA for the CDR3: TGTGCCAGCAGTCTAAGGTACTATGGCTACACCTTC. The encoded protein is CASSLRYYGYTF.

The chain combines TRBV12-1 with TRBJ2-1; the tabulated D call, TRBD2, remains unverified against the DNA. TRBV12-1 is a listed pseudogene. The CDR3 is made up of 15 amino acids. CDR3 DNA: TGTGCCAGCAGCCCGGGGACTCCGATGAACAATGAGCAGTTCTTC. This encodes CASSPGTPMNNEQFF.

The chain has TRBV27 and TRBJ2-7; 8 bases are a match to TRBD1. The germline gives CDR1 MNHEY, CDR2 SMNVEV (reference sequence). With 6 bases clipped from V and 3 bases from J, the junction kept 4 bases outside the gene matches. The CDR3 loop spans 13 amino acids. As DNA, the CDR3 is TGTGCCAGCAGAGGACAGGGTATCTACGAGCAGTACTTC. It specifies CASRGQGIYEQYF.

J is TRBJ1-6 and V is TRBV15; the match to TRBD1 covers 7 bases. Germline CDR1 reads LNHNV; CDR2 reads YYDKDF (reference sequence). With 3 bases clipped from V and 7 bases from J, the junction kept 12 bases outside the gene matches. This CDR3 is built from 17 residues. The chain's CDR3 is CATSRVTGVAGNSPLHF. The CDR3 nucleotides read TGTGCCACCAGCAGGGTAACAGGGGTAGCAGGGAATTCACCCCTCCACTTT.

The sample holds a few counts of this clonotype. The chain carries TRBV2 and TRBJ2-2, with D possibly matching TRBD1 (5 bases). In germline, CDR1 is SNHLY, CDR2 FYNNEI. The CDR3 extends over 15 amino acids. V was trimmed by 7 bases and J by 7 bases, leaving 19 bases between them. This CDR3 reads CASMVKKGWNGELFF. The DNA of the CDR3 is TGTGCCAGCATGGTTAAAAAGGGGTGGAACGGGGAGCTGTTTTTT.

This chain connects TRBV28 to TRBJ1-2; D not resolved. The V end was cut by 5 bases, the J end by 2 bases, with 6 bases between. Germline-derived CDR1 and CDR2 are MDHEN and SYDVKM. This CDR3 comprises 12 residues. Here the CDR3 reads CASSGLNYGYTF. CDR3 nucleotide sequence: TGTGCCAGCAGTGGGCTAAACTATGGCTACACCTTC.

This clonotype occurred a few times. This rearrangement joins TRBV6-2 or TRBV6-3 to TRBJ2-7; D gene uncertain. This CDR3 has 17 amino acids. Deletions cut 2 bases from V and 2 bases from J, with 19 bases between. The germline gives CDR1 MNHEY, CDR2 SVGEGT. The CDR3: CASSYLWQPPHPYEQYF. The CDR3 DNA sequence: TGTGCCAGCAGTTACCTCTGGCAGCCTCCACATCCCTACGAGCAGTACTTC.